Following are 8 T cell receptor beta chains from one sample sequenced in a study of T-cell memory formation after mild COVID-19. TCRdb re-derived calls from the 5' RACE reads in MiXCR, one entry per CDR3 protein. Of hundreds of thousands of distinct CDR3 sequences listed, about 20% were seen once; the top ten hold about 12%. The sequencing sample was made of PBMCs or a T cell subset sorted from them (not recorded which). These receptors all stem from an adult woman who had mild COVID-19 (a few samples of this study predate the infection). Cell type and time point are not known.

This chain joins TRBV19 and TRBJ2-2, with unresolved D. V lost 4 bases to trimming and J lost 2 bases, with 11 bases between them. In germline, CDR1 is LNHDA, CDR2 SQIVND (reference sequence). The CDR3 loop spans 15 amino acids. As DNA, the CDR3 is TGTGCCAGTAGTAGTTACCAGGCTAACACCGGGGAGCTGTTTTTT. As protein: CASSSYQANTGELFF.

The chain links TRBV27 to TRBJ2-5, with D possibly being TRBD1 or TRBD2 (7 bases each). CDR1 is MNHEY, CDR2 SMNVEV, per germline (reference sequence). The V and J ends lost 3 bases and 6 bases respectively, with 14 bases between them. The CDR3 totals 14 residues. The CDR3 nucleotides read TGTGCCAGCAGTTTGGGAGGGGGCTCAAAGACCCAGTACTTC. Translation gives CASSLGGGSKTQYF.

This clonotype was seen a few times. The gene calls are TRBV4-1 and TRBJ2-3, with 9 bases matching TRBD2. This CDR3 spans 20 amino acids. The germline V gene encodes CDR1 MGHRA and CDR2 YSYEKL. V dropped 1 base and J dropped 6; count of bases not matched to a gene: 20. The DNA of the CDR3 is TGCGCCAGCAGCCAAGGAAGGTATTCAGGCGGGGGGGCCATCTATGATACGCAGTATTTT. This sequence encodes CASSQGRYSGGGAIYDTQYF.

This clonotype has a handful of counts. The chain carries TRBV5-1 and TRBJ1-1, with no clear D. Trimming removed 1 base from V and 2 bases from J, with 6 bases in between. The CDR3 totals 13 residues. CDR1 is SGHRS and CDR2 is YFSETQ in the germline V gene. CDR3: CASSLRDNTEAFF. The CDR3 DNA is TGCGCCAGCAGCTTGCGGGATAACACTGAAGCTTTCTTT. Full variable domain (rest looked up from reference TRBV5-1 and TRBJ1-1): KAGVTQTPRYLIKTRGQQVTLSCSPISGHRSVSWYQQTPGQGLQFLFEYFSETQRNKGNFPGRFSGRQFSNSRSEMNVSTLELGDSALYLCASSLRDNTEAFFGQGTRLTVV.

The chain is built from TRBV7-9 and TRBJ1-2; no clear D gene. V was pared by 0 bases and J by 8 bases, with 22 bases between. Germline lookup yields CDR1 SEHNR and CDR2 FQNEAQ (reference sequence). This CDR3 has 17 residues. The CDR3 sequence is CASSLAPVAAGLEGYTF. The CDR3 DNA follows: TGTGCCAGCAGCTTAGCTCCGGTGGCGGCAGGACTGGAGGGCTACACCTTC.

The chain uses TRBV5-6 and TRBJ1-2, with a possible D match to TRBD1 (5 bases). V lost 3 bases and J 6 bases, leaving 15 bases between the germline ends. Per the germline V gene, CDR1 is SGHDT and CDR2 is YYEEEE. This CDR3 spans 14 amino acids. CDR3 in DNA: TGTGCCAGCAGCTCCTCAGGGTTCCTCAATGGCTACACCTTC. It translates to CASSSSGFLNGYTF.

The chain uses TRBV25-1 and TRBJ1-1; D is unclear. This CDR3 spans 15 amino acids. V shed 4 bases and J shed 3 bases, with 15 bases lying between them. The germline V gene has CDR1 MGHDK and CDR2 SYGVNS. CDR3 sequence reads: CASSGLSRLDTEAFF. CDR3 nucleotides: TGTGCCAGCAGTGGACTTTCCCGGCTGGACACTGAAGCTTTCTTT.

DNA of the CDR3: TGTGCCAGCAGCAGTCAGGGGGCTGAGCAGTTCTTC. Its translation: CASSSQGAEQFF. This chain connects TRBV5-6 to TRBJ2-1; 8 bases are a match to TRBD1. This CDR3 is 12 amino acids long. V lost 4 bases, J lost 9 bases, and 3 bases stayed unmatched. Germline V gene lookup returns CDR1 SGHDT and CDR2 YYEEEE.